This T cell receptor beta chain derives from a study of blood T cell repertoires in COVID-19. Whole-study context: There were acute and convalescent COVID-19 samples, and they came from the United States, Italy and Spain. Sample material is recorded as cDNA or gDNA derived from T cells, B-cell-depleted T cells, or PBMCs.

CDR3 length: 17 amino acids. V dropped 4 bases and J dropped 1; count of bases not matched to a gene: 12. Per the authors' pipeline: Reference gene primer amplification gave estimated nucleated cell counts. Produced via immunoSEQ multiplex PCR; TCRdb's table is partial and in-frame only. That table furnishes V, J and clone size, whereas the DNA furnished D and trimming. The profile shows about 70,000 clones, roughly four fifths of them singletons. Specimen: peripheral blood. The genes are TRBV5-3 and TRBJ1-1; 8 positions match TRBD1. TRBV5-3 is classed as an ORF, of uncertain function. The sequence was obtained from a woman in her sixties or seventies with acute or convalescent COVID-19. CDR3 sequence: CARSQKDREGANTEAFF. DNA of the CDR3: TGTGCCAGAAGCCAGAAGGACAGGGAAGGAGCGAACACTGAAGCTTTCTTT.